Below, 5 T cell receptor beta chains from the same sample are listed, as sequenced in a study of blood T cells in healthy people across ages. Using a J-beta primer mix together with a sample-barcoded 5' primer, a second PCR was run for roughly 7 to 11 cycles. TCRdb independently ran MiXCR on the 5' RACE reads; one entry per CDR3 protein. Of over a million distinct CDR3 sequences in the sample, roughly 43% were seen once. The sample taken for sequencing was blood. The receptors derive from a woman under 30 in good health.

The rearrangement joins TRBV6-2 or TRBV6-3 to TRBJ2-3, with TRBD2 matching 9 bases. The CDR3 has 17 amino acids. The V and J ends lost 5 bases and 1 base, in that order; junction bases with no gene match: 10. Germline CDR1 reads MNHEY; CDR2 reads SVGEGT. CDR3 DNA sequence: TGTGCCAGCAGTGGAATAGCGGGGGTAGTGGGCACAGATACGCAGTATTTT. Its protein is CASSGIAGVVGTDTQYF.

The rearrangement joins TRBV6-5 to TRBJ2-5; D not resolved. Germline V gives CDR1 MNHEY, CDR2 SVGAGI. The CDR3 runs 13 residues. V was pared by 0 bases and J by 11 bases, with 13 bases between. CDR3 DNA: TGTGCCAGCAGTTACTCTCATCAGGATGAGCAGTACTTC. Amino acids: CASSYSHQDEQYF.

V and J are TRBV4-2 and TRBJ2-3; 9 bases are shared with TRBD2. CDR1 LGHNA and CDR2 YNFKEQ come from the germline V gene. This CDR3 has 16 residues. J was trimmed by 6 bases and V by 2 bases; bases with no gene match: 9. The CDR3 DNA sequence: TGTGCCAGCAGCCAACTGGTAGCGGGAGAAGCCGATACGCAGTATTTT. Translation gives CASSQLVAGEADTQYF.

The V call is TRBV20-1, the J call TRBJ1-5; D gene unclear. The germline V and J ends were trimmed by 0 bases and 0 bases, with 9 bases remaining between them. This CDR3 is 15 amino acids long. Germline CDR1 DFQATT, CDR2 SNEGSKA (reference sequence). In nucleotides, the CDR3 is TGCAGTGCTAGAGATCTCCAGGATAGCAATCAGCCCCAGCATTTT. Its translation: CSARDLQDSNQPQHF.

A few counts support this clonotype. The rearrangement links TRBV4-2 to TRBJ1-5; D is unresolved. V was clipped by 4 bases and J by 0 bases, with 16 bases between them. There are 17 residues in the CDR3. CDR1 is LGHNA, CDR2 YNFKEQ, per germline. The CDR3 region is CASSRFLGRDSNQPQHF. The CDR3 DNA is TGTGCCAGCAGCCGATTCCTGGGGAGGGATAGCAATCAGCCCCAGCATTTT.